This entry describes one T cell receptor (beta chain). Its antigen remains undetermined. No much larger clone is present one base from it, and per-base qualities are unavailable. The approximately 39 donors, aged about 6 to 100 years, were systemically healthy Caucasian individuals from Russia. Each donor gave ten milliliters of peripheral blood, collected into EDTA-treated Vacutainer tubes. Ficoll-Paque density-gradient centrifugation was used to isolate PBMCs, with at least 7 million per sample. Trizol reagent was used to extract total RNA from the PBMCs, yielding at least 6 micrograms per sample. For every donor, flow cytometry on a PBMC aliquot measured the percentage of naive CD45RAhigh/CD27high T cells. The sample belongs to a study of blood T cells in healthy people across ages (dated by TCRdb to the mid-2010s). Background on the whole study: In model experiments, template switching captured about one uniquely barcoded TCR beta cDNA molecule for every two T cells. Using deep sequencing normalized with unique cDNA molecular identifiers, the study measured how TCR beta repertoire diversity changes with age. The donors were divided into four age groups: young (average around 16 years), middle-aged (about 39), aged (approximately 59) and long-lived (roughly 82). To avoid experimental bias, donors of different ages were spread randomly across the sequencing lanes. Two additional independent replicas of 1 million unique cDNA reads from the same blood draw were analyzed for two donors (one aged 18 to 29 and one aged 80 or older). The study at large found these results: Because donor CMV infection status was unknown, age-related changes in expanded clonotypes were potentially confounded. As age increased, observed TCR beta diversity per million T cells dropped in a roughly linear way, and a significant reduction was already evident by age 40. There was a strong correlation between observed TCR beta diversity and the percentage of naive T cells measured by flow cytometry. Total diversity estimates from one million sequenced T cells were considered lower bounds and underestimates. Conclusive comparison of naive and antigen-experienced compartments was prevented by the profiling of bulk unsorted PBMCs. The long-lived group showed more naive CD4+ T cells, fewer expanded clones and increased TCR diversity than the aged group, suggesting age selection.

The receptor library was made with 5' RACE. Sequencing used an Illumina HiSeq 2500. A second PCR of roughly 6 to 12 cycles was performed with a sample-barcoded 5' primer and a J-beta primer mix. Each TCR beta cDNA molecule received a unique molecular identifier from a template-switch 5' adaptor carrying 12 random nucleotides. Each sample yielded at least 2.5 million CDR3-containing paired-end reads. The Mint cDNA synthesis kit, primed by a TRBC-specific oligonucleotide, was used to synthesize first-strand cDNA from all RNA. Following uracil-DNA glycosylase treatment, a first 18-cycle PCR with universal primers M1SS and BC2_uni_R was performed on all cDNA. The paper's processing steps were these. For normalization, 1 million high-quality reads, each with a distinct molecular identifier, were randomly selected from each sample. Reads sharing molecular identifiers were discarded rather than binned into consensus sequences. MiTCR, with a Q25 quality threshold and the strictest error-elimination algorithm, was used for CDR3 identification, clonotype clustering and error correction. Lower-bound total TCR beta diversity was estimated with a nonparametric unseen species model using Euler transformation. TCRdb itself trimmed the public reads at Q25 with fastp, ran MiXCR and retained productive beta chains. For every CDR3 protein sequence, its rows merge into one entry that carries the most common genes and DNA. TCRdb, rather than the study authors, made the V and J calls. In this sample the table shows 650,000 or so distinct CDR3 sequences, over 40% of which occur a single time. The ten largest clones take up roughly 14% of the sample.

The cysteine opens and the phenylalanine closes a CDR3 of 13 amino acids. The entry retains the CDR3 DNA only, 39 bases that are in frame from base 1. Sequences KGHSH (CDR1) and LQKENI (CDR2) are obtained from the germline V gene. Trimming takes 2 bases from V and 5 bases from J, and the germline ends sit 8 bases apart. The receptor was derived from a woman older than 75 in good health. This chain joins TRBV18 to TRBJ2-3; TRBD2 could be the D gene, as 6 bases match. The sample taken for sequencing was blood. The nucleotide sequence is TGTGCCAGCTCACCAGGGGGGAAAGATACGCAGTATTTT. This codes for CASSPGGKDTQYF.